This T cell receptor (beta chain) was identified in a study of T cell responses to AZD1222 COVID-19 vaccine. General study points: Dominant at 160-218 and 743-854, vaccine-associated CD4 TCRs also spanned spike.

V lost 7 bases and J 5 bases, leaving 11 bases between the germline ends. Germline V gives CDR1 SNHLY, CDR2 FYNNEI. This CDR3 is built from 13 residues. This clone was observed a few times. What it binds is not known. Here immunoSEQ multiplex PCR was the method, and the copy in TCRdb shows in-frame clones only, minus some. The repertoire has about 130,000 clones, about nine tenths of them found once; the top ten carry roughly 0.98%. This receptor was identified in an adult who received the AZD1222 COVID-19 vaccine. The V call is TRBV2, the J call TRBJ1-4; no definite D call. Sequenced material: peripheral blood, taken 28 days after the second AZD1222 dose. The CDR3 loop is CASTPIGNEKLFF. Written as DNA, the CDR3 is TGTGCCAGCACCCCCATAGGGAATGAAAAACTGTTTTTT.